The clone carrying this T cell receptor beta chain was recorded many times. The source of the sample is a study of blood T cells in healthy people across ages. The CDR3 extends over 15 amino acids. Deletions cut 3 bases from V and 6 bases from J, with 15 bases between. The germline V gene encodes CDR1 LGHNA and CDR2 YNFKEQ. The authors ran a second PCR of about 7 to 11 cycles using a sample-barcoded 5' primer and a J-beta primer mix. TCRdb fed the 5' RACE reads into MiXCR, producing one record per CDR3 protein. The table has fewer than 900,000 distinct CDR3 sequences, approximately 43% seen once. The sequenced sample consisted of blood. The rearrangement uses TRBV4-2 and TRBJ2-4; TRBD1 or TRBD2 may be the D gene (7 bases each). The TCR sequence derives from a woman aged 55-70 years in good health. This CDR3 is CASSQDDREGNIQYF. Written as DNA, the CDR3 is TGTGCCAGCAGCCAGGATGACAGGGAGGGAAACATTCAGTACTTC.